This T cell receptor beta chain is drawn from a study of CD8 T cells in ankylosing spondylitis. Study findings and constraints: The study identified a TCR beta motif of under ten highly homologous variants that appeared characteristic of ankylosing spondylitis blood. Researchers reportedly found disease-linked clones significantly enriched in matched ankylosing spondylitis synovial fluid.

CDR3 size: 15 residues. CDR1 is SGHRS, CDR2 YFSETQ, per germline. V was trimmed by 2 bases and J by 1 base, leaving 12 bases between them. This clonotype was counted between two and nine times. Its specificity is unknown. Libraries for TCR beta were made by quantitative 5'-RACE with molecular barcodes. TCRdb analysed the 5' RACE reads with MiXCR anew, one entry per CDR3 protein. The sample holds approximately 540,000 distinct CDR3 sequences, roughly an eighth seen once. The source of this sequence is a male donor with ankylosing spondylitis. The rearrangement joins TRBV5-1 to TRBJ1-1; TRBD1 might be the D (5 bases). The sample comprised blood, either unsorted or a sorted T cell fraction (not recorded which). The CDR3 bases are TGCGCCAGCAGCTTCGGGGGACTGCGGAACACTGAAGCTTTCTTT. Amino acid sequence: CASSFGGLRNTEAFF.